What follows are 10 T cell receptor beta chains derived from one specimen sequenced in a study of cytomegalovirus exposure and HLA in healthy donors. The study ran its PCR with 60 Vbeta and 13 Jbeta primers. Clones were sequenced by immunoSEQ multiplex PCR, and TCRdb holds only the in-frame ones, with some missing. The sample contains about 190,000 clones, 84% of which appear only once. What was sequenced was PBMCs. The receptors come from a woman between 50 and 59 years old in good health and CMV-seropositive.

The J gene is TRBJ1-5, the V gene TRBV5-6; D perhaps matches TRBD1 (5 bases). CDR3 length: 15 amino acids. Germline CDR1 SGHDT, CDR2 YYEEEE. V gave up 0 bases and J gave up 3 bases, with 10 bases separating them. The CDR3 nucleotides read TGTGCCAGCAGCTTGGCAGGGTCGGTCAATCAGCCCCAGCATTTT. It translates to CASSLAGSVNQPQHF.

The gene calls are TRBV29-1 and TRBJ2-3, with TRBD2 as a possible D gene (5 bases). The CDR3 consists of 14 residues. Germline CDR1 is SQVTM and CDR2 is ANQGSEA. Trimming cost V 6 bases and J 3 bases, with 16 bases left between them. The CDR3: CSVSEGSGTDTQYF. The CDR3 DNA follows: TGCAGCGTCTCGGAAGGGAGTGGGACAGATACGCAGTATTTT.

V is TRBV10-3 and J is TRBJ2-1, with 12 bases that match TRBD2. V shed 0 bases and J 10 bases; nucleotides not matched to a gene: 4. The CDR3 has 15 amino acids. Germline V gives CDR1 ENHRY, CDR2 SYGVKD. CDR3 bases: TGTGCCATCAGTGAGTCACTAGCGGGGGGAGGGGAGCAGTTCTTC. As protein: CAISESLAGGGEQFF.

The rearrangement links TRBV11-2 to TRBJ2-7; 7 bases are a match to TRBD1. The germline CDR1 and CDR2 sequences are SGHAT and FQNNGV. Losses at the gene ends were 5 bases for V and 5 bases for J; bases not matched to a gene: 15. The CDR3 length is 16 residues. CDR3 residues: CASSPVGQRKDDEQYF. The DNA of the CDR3 is TGTGCCAGCAGCCCGGTGGGACAGCGAAAGGACGACGAGCAGTACTTC.

V usage is TRBV21-1 and J usage is TRBJ1-6; TRBD1 is taken as the D call from the table, unchecked against the DNA. TRBV21-1 is annotated as a pseudogene. The CDR3 has 17 amino acids. The CDR3 here is CASSRLTGTTYNSPLHF. The CDR3, as DNA: TGTGCCAGCAGCAGATTAACCGGGACAACTTATAATTCACCCCTCCACTTT.

J is TRBJ2-2 and V is TRBV5-8; 10 nucleotides align to TRBD1. Looked up from germline, CDR1 is SGHTS and CDR2 is YDEGEE. The CDR3 runs to 15 residues. With V trimmed by 0 bases and J by 7 bases, 3 bases remained unmatched. CDR3 in amino acids: CASSLAGQGIGELFF. The DNA for the CDR3 is TGTGCCAGCAGCTTGGCGGGACAGGGGATCGGGGAGCTGTTTTTT. The full variable domain, completed using reference TRBV5-8 and TRBJ2-2, is EAGVTQSPTHLIKTRGQQATLRCSPISGHTSVYWYQQALGLGLQFLLWYDEGEERNRGNFPPRFSGRQFPNYSSELNVNALELEDSALYLCASSLAGQGIGELFFGEGSRLTVL.

This clone was counted only a few times. The chain uses TRBV7-9 and TRBJ2-5; a weak D match, TRBD2 (6 bases). The CDR3 totals 15 residues. V lost 0 bases to trimming and J lost 5 bases, with 13 bases between them. The germline gives CDR1 SEHNR, CDR2 FQNEAQ (reference sequence). This chain's CDR3 is CASSLAIGGGETQYF. The DNA of the CDR3 is TGTGCCAGCAGCTTAGCGATCGGGGGTGGTGAGACCCAGTACTTC.

This sequence joins TRBV10-3 and TRBJ2-3; 15 bases fit TRBD2. The CDR3 is made up of 16 amino acids. Germline V gene sequence: CDR1 ENHRY, CDR2 SYGVKD. Trimming took 7 bases from V and 4 from J; bases not matched to a gene: 6. This chain's CDR3 is CAITTRTSGGADTQYF. The CDR3 nucleotides read TGTGCCATCACCACCCGGACTAGCGGGGGGGCAGATACGCAGTATTTT.

The CDR3 here is CASSGPLDRISSGANVLTF. In DNA form, the CDR3 reads TGTGCCAGCAGCGGACCCCTGGACAGGATTAGCTCTGGGGCCAACGTCCTGACTTTC. The chain couples TRBV11-2 to TRBJ2-6; 7 nucleotides align to TRBD1. CDR1 is SGHAT and CDR2 is FQNNGV in the germline V gene. V lost 5 bases to trimming and J lost 0 bases; unmatched junction nucleotides: 13. The CDR3 totals 19 residues.

V usage is TRBV4-1 and J usage is TRBJ2-1; TRBD1 aligns across 9 bases. Per the germline V gene, CDR1 is MGHRA and CDR2 is YSYEKL. CDR3 length: 17 amino acids. V shed 0 bases and J 8 bases; nucleotides not matched to a gene: 11. In DNA form, the CDR3 reads TGCGCCAGCAGCCAAGATTTTGGCGGGACAGGGAACGATGAGCAGTTCTTC. It is translated as CASSQDFGGTGNDEQFF.